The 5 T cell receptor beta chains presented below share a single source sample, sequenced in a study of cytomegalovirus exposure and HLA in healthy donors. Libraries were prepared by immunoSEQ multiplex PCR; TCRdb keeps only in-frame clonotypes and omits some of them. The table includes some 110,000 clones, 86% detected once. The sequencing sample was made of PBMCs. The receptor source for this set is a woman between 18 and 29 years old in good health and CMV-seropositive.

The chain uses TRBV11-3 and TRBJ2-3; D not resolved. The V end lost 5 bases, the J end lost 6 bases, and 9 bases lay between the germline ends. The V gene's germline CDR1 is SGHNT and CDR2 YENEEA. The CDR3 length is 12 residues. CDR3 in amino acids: CASSLTEDTQYF. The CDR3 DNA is TGTGCCAGCAGCCTCACGGAGGATACGCAGTATTTT.

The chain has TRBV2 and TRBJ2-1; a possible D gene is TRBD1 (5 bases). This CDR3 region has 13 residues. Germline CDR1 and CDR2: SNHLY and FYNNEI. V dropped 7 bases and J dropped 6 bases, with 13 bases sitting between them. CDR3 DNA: TGTGCCAGCATCAGGTACAGGCGCAATGAGCAGTTCTTC. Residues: CASIRYRRNEQFF.

The CDR3 bases are TGTGCCAGCAGTTCTGGCTTTACGGGGTATGGCTACACCTTC. Its translation is CASSSGFTGYGYTF. The chain recombines TRBV27 with TRBJ1-2, with unresolved D. Germline V gene sequence: CDR1 MNHEY, CDR2 SMNVEV (reference sequence). This CDR3 has 14 residues. The germline V and J ends were trimmed by 4 bases and 5 bases, with 14 bases remaining between them.

In nucleotides, the CDR3 is TGTGCCAGCAGTGCCTACAGGGGAGAAATCGATGAGCAGTTCTTC. It specifies CASSAYRGEIDEQFF. This chain connects TRBV6-5 to TRBJ2-1, with 7 nucleotides matching TRBD1. Trimming cost V 5 bases and J 8 bases; bases outside gene matches: 12. CDR1 is MNHEY and CDR2 is SVGAGI in the germline V gene. The CDR3 consists of 15 residues.

CDR3 sequence: CASSLVAPTGELFF. The DNA of the CDR3 is TGTGCCAGCAGCTTAGTGGCTCCAACCGGGGAGCTGTTTTTT. The chain couples TRBV11-1 to TRBJ2-2; no reliable D call. This CDR3 comprises 14 residues. Per the germline V gene, CDR1 is SGHAT and CDR2 is FQDESV (reference sequence). The V gene lost 1 base and the J gene lost 5 bases, with 8 bases spanning the gap.